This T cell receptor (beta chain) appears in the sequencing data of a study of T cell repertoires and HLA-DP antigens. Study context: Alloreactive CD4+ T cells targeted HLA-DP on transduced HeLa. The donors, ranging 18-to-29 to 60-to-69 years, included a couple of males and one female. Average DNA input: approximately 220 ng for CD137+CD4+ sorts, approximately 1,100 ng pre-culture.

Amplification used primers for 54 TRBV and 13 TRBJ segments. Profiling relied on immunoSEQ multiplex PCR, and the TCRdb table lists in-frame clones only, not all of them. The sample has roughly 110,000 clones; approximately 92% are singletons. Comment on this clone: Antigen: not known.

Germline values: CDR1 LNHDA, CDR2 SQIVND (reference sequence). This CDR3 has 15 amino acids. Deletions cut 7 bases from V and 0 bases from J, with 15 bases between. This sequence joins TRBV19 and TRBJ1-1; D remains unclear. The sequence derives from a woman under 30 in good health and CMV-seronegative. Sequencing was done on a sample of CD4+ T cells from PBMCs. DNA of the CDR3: TGTGCCAGTAAAATCGGTTTGGGAATGAACACTGAAGCTTTCTTT. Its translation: CASKIGLGMNTEAFF.